This T cell receptor (beta chain) was documented in a study of T cell changes during pregnancy in multiple sclerosis. In germline, CDR1 is LNHNV, CDR2 YYDKDF (reference sequence). The V and J ends lost 0 bases and 3 bases, in that order; junction bases with no gene match: 4. CDR3 length: 16 residues. The protocol was immunoSEQ multiplex PCR, while the TCRdb copy is restricted to in-frame clones and leaves out a portion. The repertoire holds about 40,000 clones, roughly 90% seen once, with 7.5% to 10% in the top ten. Sequences were derived from CD8+ T cells from peripheral blood mononuclear cells, sampled before pregnancy. The J gene is TRBJ2-1, the V gene TRBV15; 8 bases line up with TRBD1. This clonotype was sampled from a female donor with multiple sclerosis, enrolled in a pregnancy study. CDR3 bases: TGTGCCACCAGCAGAGATACGACAGGGGTCTACAATGAGCAGTTCTTC. It specifies CATSRDTTGVYNEQFF.